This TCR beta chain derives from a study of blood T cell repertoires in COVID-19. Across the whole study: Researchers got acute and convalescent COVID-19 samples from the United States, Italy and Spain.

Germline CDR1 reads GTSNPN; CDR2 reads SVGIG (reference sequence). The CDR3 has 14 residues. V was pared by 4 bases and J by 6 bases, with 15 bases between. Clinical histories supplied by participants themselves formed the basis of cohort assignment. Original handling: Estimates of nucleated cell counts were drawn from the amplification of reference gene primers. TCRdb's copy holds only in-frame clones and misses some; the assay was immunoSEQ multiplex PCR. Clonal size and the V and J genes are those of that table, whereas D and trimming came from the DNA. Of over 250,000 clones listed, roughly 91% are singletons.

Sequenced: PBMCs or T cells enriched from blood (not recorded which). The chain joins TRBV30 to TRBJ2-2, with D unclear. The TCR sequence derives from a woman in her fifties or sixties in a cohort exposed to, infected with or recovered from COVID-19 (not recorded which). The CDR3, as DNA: TGTGCCTGGAACCCCCGAGTTTTAGCCGGGGAGCTGTTTTTT. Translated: CAWNPRVLAGELFF.